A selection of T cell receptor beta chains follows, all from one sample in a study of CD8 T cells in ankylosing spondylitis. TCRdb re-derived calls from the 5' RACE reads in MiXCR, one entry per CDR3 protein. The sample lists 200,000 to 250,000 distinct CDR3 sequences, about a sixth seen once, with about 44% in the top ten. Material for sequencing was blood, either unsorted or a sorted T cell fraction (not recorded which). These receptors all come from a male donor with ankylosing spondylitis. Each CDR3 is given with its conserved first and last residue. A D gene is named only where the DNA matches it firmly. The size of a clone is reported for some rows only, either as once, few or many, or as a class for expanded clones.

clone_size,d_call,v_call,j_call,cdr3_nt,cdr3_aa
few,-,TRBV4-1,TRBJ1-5,TGCGCCAGCAGCCAAGATTTATGGGCCATCAATCAGCCCCAGCATTTT,CASSQDLWAINQPQHF
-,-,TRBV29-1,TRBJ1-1,TGCAGCGTCGCGTTGGGGGGCACTGAAGCTTTCTTT,CSVALGGTEAFF
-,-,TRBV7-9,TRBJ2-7,TGTGCCAGCAGCTTAACGGCAGCCTACGAGCAGTACTTC,CASSLTAAYEQYF
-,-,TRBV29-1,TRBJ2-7,TGCAGCGTTCACCTCAGGGGCTCCTACGAGCAGTACTTC,CSVHLRGSYEQYF
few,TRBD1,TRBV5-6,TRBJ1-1,TGTGCCAGCAGCCTCGGGACAGGGATCACTGAAGCTTTCTTT,CASSLGTGITEAFF
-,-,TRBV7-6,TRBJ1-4,TGTGCCAGCAGCTTAGAGTGGGGGGAAGAAACTAATGAAAAACTGTTTTTT,CASSLEWGEETNEKLFF
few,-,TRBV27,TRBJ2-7,TGTGCCAGCAGTACCGTCGGGGCGATCTACGAGCAGTACTTC,CASSTVGAIYEQYF
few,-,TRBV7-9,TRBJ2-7,TGTGCCAGCACCTCCCCCGGCTCCTACGAGCAGTACTTC,CASTSPGSYEQYF
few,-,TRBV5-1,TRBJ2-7,TGCGCCAGCAGCTTGGCATTTCAGGGCTCAACCTACGAGCAGTACTTC,CASSLAFQGSTYEQYF
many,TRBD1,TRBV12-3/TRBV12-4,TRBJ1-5,TGTGCCAGCAGTCTACAGGGGGGCGGTCAGCCCCAGCATTTT,CASSLQGGGQPQHF
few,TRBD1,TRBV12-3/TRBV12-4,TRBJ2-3,TGTGCCAGCAGTCACGACCAGGGGGGCACAGATACGCAGTATTTT,CASSHDQGGTDTQYF